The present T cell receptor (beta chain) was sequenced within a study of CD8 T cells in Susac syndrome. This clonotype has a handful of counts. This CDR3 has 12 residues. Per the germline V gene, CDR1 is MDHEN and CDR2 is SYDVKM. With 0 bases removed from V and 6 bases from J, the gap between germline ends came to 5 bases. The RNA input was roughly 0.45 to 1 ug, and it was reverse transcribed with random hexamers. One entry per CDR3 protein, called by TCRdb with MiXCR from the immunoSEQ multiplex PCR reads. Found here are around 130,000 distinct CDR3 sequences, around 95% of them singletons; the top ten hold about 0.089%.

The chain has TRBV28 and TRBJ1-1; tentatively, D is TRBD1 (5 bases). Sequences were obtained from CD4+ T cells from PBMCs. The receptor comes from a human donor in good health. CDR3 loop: CASSLWGAEAFF. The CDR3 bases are TGTGCCAGCAGTTTATGGGGGGCTGAAGCTTTCTTT.